This TCR beta chain was sequenced during a study of shared clonotypes between healthy human individuals. Study-wide findings and caveats: Shared clonotypes: roughly 5% naive CD4, about 3.3% naive CD8, over 2% memory CD4, over 0.3% memory CD8.

TCRdb's table, derived via immunoSEQ multiplex PCR, lists solely in-frame clones and lacks some. The sample contains some 2.4 million clones, roughly 93% of which appear only once. Of note for this clone: What it recognizes is unknown. In the same sample, other DNA sequences code for this CDR3.

Trimming shortened V by 4 bases and J by 1 base, and 9 bases separated the two germline ends. This CDR3 is built from 13 residues. The germline CDR1 and CDR2 sequences are SQVTM and ANQGSEA. The chain employs TRBV29-1 and TRBJ2-3; D assignment may be TRBD1 or TRBD2 (5 bases each). The receptor comes from a young man in good health. Some clones in this sample may be carry-over from other donors' samples. The sequencing input was naive CD4+ T cells from PBMCs. This sample's subset: CD45RA+ positively selected. CDR3 sequence (DNA): TGCAGCGTTGTTCGAGGGGGCACAGATACGCAGTATTTT. Translated: CSVVRGGTDTQYF.